This T cell receptor (beta chain) was recovered during a study of response to subunit inactivated influenza vaccine. The study's findings and limits: Few additional T cells are recruited per seasonal influenza vaccination, authors suggested.

TCRdb passed the RT-PCR reads through MiXCR, listing each CDR3 protein once. This sample has some 300,000 distinct CDR3 sequences, with over 20% found just once. In regard to this clonotype: The antigen is unknown.

Germline lookup yields CDR1 ENHRY and CDR2 SYGVKD. This CDR3 has 18 amino acids. Trimming stripped 0 bases from V and 4 bases from J, with 21 bases between. The rearrangement uses TRBV10-3 and TRBJ1-1; the D gene is possibly TRBD1 (5 bases). The sequence came from a man aged 50 to 75 who received an inactivated influenza vaccine. This specimen was PBMCs from blood, taken less than 22 months after vaccination. The CDR3 bases are TGTGCCATCAGTGAGTCGCCGGGGGGTTCCAGAGCAGGCACTGAAGCTTTCTTT. It translates to CAISESPGGSRAGTEAFF.